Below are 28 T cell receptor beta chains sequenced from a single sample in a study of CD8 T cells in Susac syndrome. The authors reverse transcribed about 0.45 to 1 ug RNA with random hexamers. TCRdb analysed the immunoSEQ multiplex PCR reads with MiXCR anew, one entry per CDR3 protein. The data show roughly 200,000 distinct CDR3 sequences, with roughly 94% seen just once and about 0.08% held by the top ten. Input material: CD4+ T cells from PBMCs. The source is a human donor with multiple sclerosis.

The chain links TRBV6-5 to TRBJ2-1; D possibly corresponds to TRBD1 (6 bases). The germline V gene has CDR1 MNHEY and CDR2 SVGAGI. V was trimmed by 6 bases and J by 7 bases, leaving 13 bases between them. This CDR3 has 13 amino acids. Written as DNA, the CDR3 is TGTGCCAGCAGACGGACAGAGTCTAATGAGCAGTTCTTC. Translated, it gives CASRRTESNEQFF.

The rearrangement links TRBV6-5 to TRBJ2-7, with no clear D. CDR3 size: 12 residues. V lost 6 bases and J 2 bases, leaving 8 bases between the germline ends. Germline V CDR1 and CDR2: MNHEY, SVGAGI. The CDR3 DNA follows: TGTGCCAGCAGCAAAGGAACCTACGAGCAGTACTTC. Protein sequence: CASSKGTYEQYF.

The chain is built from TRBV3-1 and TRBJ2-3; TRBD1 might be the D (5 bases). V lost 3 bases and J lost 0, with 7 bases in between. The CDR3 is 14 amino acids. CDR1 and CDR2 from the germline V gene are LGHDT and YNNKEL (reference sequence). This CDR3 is CASSQYRSTDTQYF. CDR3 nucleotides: TGTGCCAGCAGCCAGTACAGGAGCACAGATACGCAGTATTTT.

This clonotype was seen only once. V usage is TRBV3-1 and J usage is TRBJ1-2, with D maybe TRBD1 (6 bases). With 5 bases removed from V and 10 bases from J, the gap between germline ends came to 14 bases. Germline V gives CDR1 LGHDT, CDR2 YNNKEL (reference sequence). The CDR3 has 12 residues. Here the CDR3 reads CASSFRDTDYTF. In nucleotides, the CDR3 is TGTGCCAGCAGCTTCAGGGACACCGACTACACCTTC.

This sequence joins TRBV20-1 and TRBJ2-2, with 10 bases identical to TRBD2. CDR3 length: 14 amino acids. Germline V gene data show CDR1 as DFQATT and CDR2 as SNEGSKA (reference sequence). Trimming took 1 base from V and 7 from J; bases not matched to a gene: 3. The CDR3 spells CSARGLAGDGELFF. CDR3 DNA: TGCAGTGCTAGAGGGCTAGCGGGAGACGGGGAGCTGTTTTTT.

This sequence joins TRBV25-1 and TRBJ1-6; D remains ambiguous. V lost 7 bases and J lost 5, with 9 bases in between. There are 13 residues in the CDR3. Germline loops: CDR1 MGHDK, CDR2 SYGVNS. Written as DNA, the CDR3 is TGTGCCAGCACGGTGGATGATAATTCACCCCTCCACTTT. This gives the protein CASTVDDNSPLHF.

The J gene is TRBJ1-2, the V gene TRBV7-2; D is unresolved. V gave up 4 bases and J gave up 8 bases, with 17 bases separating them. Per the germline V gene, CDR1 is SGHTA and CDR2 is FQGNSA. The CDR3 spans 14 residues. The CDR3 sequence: CASSSNAGAGGYTF. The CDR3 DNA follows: TGTGCCAGCAGCTCGAATGCGGGCGCTGGGGGCTACACCTTC.

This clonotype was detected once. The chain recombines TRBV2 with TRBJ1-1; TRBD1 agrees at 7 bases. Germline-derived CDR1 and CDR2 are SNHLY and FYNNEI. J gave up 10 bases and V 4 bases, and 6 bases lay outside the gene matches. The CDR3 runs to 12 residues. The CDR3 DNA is TGTGCCAGCAGTGGACAGGGTTGGGGAGCTTTCTTT. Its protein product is CASSGQGWGAFF.

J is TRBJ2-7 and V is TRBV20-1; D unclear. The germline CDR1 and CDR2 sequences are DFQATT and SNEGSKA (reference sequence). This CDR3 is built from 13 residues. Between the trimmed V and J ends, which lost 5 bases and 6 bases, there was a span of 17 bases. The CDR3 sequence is CSAVPGRSGEQYF. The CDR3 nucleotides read TGCAGTGCTGTTCCTGGGCGTTCAGGCGAGCAGTACTTC.

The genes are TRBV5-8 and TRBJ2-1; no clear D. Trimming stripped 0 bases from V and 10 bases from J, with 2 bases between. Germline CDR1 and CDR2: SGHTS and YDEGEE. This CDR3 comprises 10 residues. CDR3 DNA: TGTGCCAGCAGCTTGGGGGAGCAGTTCTTC. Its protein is CASSLGEQFF.

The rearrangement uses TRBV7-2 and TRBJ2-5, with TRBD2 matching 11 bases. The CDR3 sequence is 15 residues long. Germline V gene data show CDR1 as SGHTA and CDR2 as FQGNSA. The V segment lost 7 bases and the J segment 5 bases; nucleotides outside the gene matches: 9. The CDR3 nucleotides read TGTGCCAGCAACCTTAGCGGGGGGGCCGAGGAGACCCAGTACTTC. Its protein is CASNLSGGAEETQYF.

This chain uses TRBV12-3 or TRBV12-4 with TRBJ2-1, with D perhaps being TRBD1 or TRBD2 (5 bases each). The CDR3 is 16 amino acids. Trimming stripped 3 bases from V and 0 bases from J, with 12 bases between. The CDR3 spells CASSFSGDGSYNEQFF. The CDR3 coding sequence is TGTGCCAGCAGTTTTTCCGGGGACGGCTCCTACAATGAGCAGTTCTTC.

The CDR3 loop is CASNRLAGGDYNEQFF. As DNA, the CDR3 is TGTGCCAGCAACCGACTAGCGGGGGGGGATTACAATGAGCAGTTCTTC. The rearrangement uses TRBV3-1 and TRBJ2-1, with 14 bases matching TRBD2. V shed 7 bases and J 4 bases; nucleotides not matched to a gene: 6. The CDR3 is 16 amino acids. Germline V gives CDR1 LGHDT, CDR2 YNNKEL (reference sequence).

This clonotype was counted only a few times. CDR3 nucleotides: TGTGCCTGGAGTGTCCGGGCAGGGCTGGGCTACACCTTC. This codes for CAWSVRAGLGYTF. The rearrangement joins TRBV30 to TRBJ1-2; TRBD1 is a possible D gene (5 bases). The CDR3 has 13 residues. CDR1 and CDR2 (germline): GTSNPN, SVGIG (reference sequence). Trimming removed 0 bases at V and 8 bases at J, with 13 bases between.

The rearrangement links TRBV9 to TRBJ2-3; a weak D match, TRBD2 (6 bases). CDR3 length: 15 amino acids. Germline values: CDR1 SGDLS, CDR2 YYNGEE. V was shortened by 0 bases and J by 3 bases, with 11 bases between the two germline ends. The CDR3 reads CASSVVRGPTDTQYF. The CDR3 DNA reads TGTGCCAGCAGCGTAGTGCGGGGCCCGACAGATACGCAGTATTTT.

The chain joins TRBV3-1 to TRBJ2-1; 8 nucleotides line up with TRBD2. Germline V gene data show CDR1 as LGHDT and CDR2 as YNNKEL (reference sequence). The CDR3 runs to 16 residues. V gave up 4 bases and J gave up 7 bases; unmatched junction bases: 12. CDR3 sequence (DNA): TGTGCCAGCAGCCGCCTTACCGGGGGGGCTAGGAATGAGCAGTTCTTC. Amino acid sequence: CASSRLTGGARNEQFF.

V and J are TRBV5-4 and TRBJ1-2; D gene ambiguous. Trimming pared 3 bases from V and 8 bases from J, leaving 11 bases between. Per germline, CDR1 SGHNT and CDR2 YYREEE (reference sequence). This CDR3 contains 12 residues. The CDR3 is CASSSTHLGYTF. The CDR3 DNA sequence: TGTGCCAGCAGCTCGACACATTTAGGCTACACCTTC.

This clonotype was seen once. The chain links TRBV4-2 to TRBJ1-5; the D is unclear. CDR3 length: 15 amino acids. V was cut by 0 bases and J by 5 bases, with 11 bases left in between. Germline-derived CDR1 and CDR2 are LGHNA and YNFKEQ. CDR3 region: CASSQDGPGDQPQHF. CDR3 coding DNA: TGTGCCAGCAGCCAAGACGGGCCCGGAGATCAGCCCCAGCATTTT.

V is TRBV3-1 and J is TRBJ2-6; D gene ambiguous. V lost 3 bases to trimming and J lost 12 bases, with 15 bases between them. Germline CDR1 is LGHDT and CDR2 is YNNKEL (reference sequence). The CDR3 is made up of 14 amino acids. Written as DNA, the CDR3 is TGTGCCAGCAGCCACTCCCCCTCCTTGGGCGTCCTGACTTTC. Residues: CASSHSPSLGVLTF.

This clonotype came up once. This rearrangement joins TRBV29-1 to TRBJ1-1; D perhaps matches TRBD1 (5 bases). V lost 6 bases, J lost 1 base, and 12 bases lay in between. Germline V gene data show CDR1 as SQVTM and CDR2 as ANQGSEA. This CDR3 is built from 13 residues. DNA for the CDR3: TGCAGCGTCGCGGGACGGGGGAACACTGAAGCTTTCTTT. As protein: CSVAGRGNTEAFF.

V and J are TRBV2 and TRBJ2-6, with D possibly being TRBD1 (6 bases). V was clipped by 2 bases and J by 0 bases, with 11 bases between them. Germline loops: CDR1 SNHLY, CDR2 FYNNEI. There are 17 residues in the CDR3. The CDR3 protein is CASSEFGQLSGANVLTF. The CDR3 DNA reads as TGTGCCAGCAGTGAATTTGGACAGCTCTCTGGGGCCAACGTCCTGACTTTC.

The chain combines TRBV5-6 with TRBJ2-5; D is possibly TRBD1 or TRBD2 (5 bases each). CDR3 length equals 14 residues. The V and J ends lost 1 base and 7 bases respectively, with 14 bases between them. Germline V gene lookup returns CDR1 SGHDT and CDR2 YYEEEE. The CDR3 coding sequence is TGTGCCAGCAGCTTGCGGGGCGCGAGAGTGACCCAGTACTTC. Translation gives CASSLRGARVTQYF.

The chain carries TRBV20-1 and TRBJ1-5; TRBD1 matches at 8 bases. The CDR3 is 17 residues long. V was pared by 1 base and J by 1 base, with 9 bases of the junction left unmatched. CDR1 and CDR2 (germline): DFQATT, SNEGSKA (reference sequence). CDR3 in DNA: TGCAGTGCTAGAGTCCCTACCGGGACAGGAAGCAATCAGCCCCAGCATTTT. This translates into CSARVPTGTGSNQPQHF.

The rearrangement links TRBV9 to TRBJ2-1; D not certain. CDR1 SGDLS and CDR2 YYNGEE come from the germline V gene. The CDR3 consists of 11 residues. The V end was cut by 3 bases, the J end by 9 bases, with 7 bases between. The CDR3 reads CASSALGEQFF. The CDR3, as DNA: TGTGCCAGCAGCGCGCTAGGTGAGCAGTTCTTC.

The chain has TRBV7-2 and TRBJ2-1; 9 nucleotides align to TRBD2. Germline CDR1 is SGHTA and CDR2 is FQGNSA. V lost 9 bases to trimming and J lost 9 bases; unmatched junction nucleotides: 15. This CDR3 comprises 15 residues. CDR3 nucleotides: TGTGCCAGTGACCCAGTGCTAGCGGGGATCAGTGAGCAGTTCTTC. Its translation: CASDPVLAGISEQFF.

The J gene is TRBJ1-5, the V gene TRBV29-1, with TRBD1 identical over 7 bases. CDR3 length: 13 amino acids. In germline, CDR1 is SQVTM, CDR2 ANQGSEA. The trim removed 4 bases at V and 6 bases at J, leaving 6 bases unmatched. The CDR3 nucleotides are TGCAGCGTTGGGGGTTCAGGGGGTCAGCCCCAGCATTTT. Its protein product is CSVGGSGGQPQHF.

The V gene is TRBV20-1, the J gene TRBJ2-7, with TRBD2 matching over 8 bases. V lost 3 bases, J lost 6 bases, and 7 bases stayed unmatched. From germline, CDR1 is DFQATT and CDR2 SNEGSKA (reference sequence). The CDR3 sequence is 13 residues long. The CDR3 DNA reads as TGCAGTGCTAGCCCGGGGGGGCTTCCCGAGCAGTACGTC. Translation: CSASPGGLPEQYV.

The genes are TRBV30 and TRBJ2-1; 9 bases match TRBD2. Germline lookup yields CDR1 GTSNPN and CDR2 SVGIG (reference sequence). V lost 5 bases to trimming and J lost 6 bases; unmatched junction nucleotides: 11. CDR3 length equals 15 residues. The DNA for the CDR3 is TGTGCCTGGGTGGACCTAGCGGGGACCCCCAATGAGCAGTTCTTC. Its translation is CAWVDLAGTPNEQFF. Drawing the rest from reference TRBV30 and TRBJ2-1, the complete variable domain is SQTIHQWPATLVQPVGSPLSLECTVEGTSNPNLYWYRQAAGRGLQLLFYSVGIGQISSEVPQNLSASRPQDRQFILSSKKLLLSDSGFYLCAWVDLAGTPNEQFFGPGTRLTVL.